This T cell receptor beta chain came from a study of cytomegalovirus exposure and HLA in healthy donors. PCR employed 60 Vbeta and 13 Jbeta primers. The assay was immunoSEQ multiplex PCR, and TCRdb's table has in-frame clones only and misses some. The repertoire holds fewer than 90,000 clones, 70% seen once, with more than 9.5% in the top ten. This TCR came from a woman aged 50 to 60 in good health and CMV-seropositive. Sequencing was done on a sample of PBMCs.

This chain's CDR3 is CASSQHDRGTEAFF. The CDR3 DNA reads as TGCGCCAGCAGCCAGCACGACAGGGGCACTGAAGCTTTCTTT. The genes are TRBV4-3 and TRBJ1-1; 8 bases are shared with TRBD1. Germline CDR1 reads LGHNA; CDR2 reads YSLEER. The CDR3 consists of 14 residues. The V segment lost 3 bases and the J segment 4 bases; nucleotides outside the gene matches: 4.